Below, 25 T cell receptor beta chains from the same sample are listed, as sequenced in a study of blood T cells in healthy people across ages. Alongside a J-beta primer mix, a sample-barcoded 5' primer served in a second PCR lasting 7 to 11 cycles. TCRdb used MiXCR to reprocess the 5' RACE reads, holding one entry per CDR3 protein. This sample yields 1.5 million to 2 million distinct CDR3 sequences, of which 49% are seen a single time; more than 2% belongs to the top ten. Material for sequencing was blood. The receptors here all came from a woman aged 40 to 50 in good health.

The gene calls are TRBV15 and TRBJ2-7; TRBD2 is a possible D gene (5 bases). Germline-derived CDR1 and CDR2 are LNHNV and YYDKDF (reference sequence). CDR3 length: 16 amino acids. Trimming stripped 0 bases from V and 4 bases from J, with 16 bases between. The CDR3 sequence: CATSRELVDEGYEQYF. The CDR3 DNA reads TGTGCCACCAGCAGAGAATTAGTGGACGAGGGTTACGAGCAGTACTTC.

The genes are TRBV5-1 and TRBJ2-3; no definite D call. The CDR3 consists of 14 residues. V shed 0 bases and J shed 3 bases, with 8 bases lying between them. The V gene's germline CDR1 is SGHRS and CDR2 YFSETQ. This CDR3 reads CASSLEQKTDTQYF. The CDR3 DNA reads as TGCGCCAGCAGCTTGGAACAGAAGACAGATACGCAGTATTTT.

CDR3 DNA sequence: TGCAGCGGCCTGGGGGGGCAGTTTTACAATGAGCAGTTCTTC. Its translation: CSGLGGQFYNEQFF. The V gene is TRBV29-1, the J gene TRBJ2-1; D might be TRBD2 (7 bases). The CDR3 runs 14 residues. The V end lost 7 bases, the J end lost 4 bases, and 17 bases lay between the germline ends. CDR1 is SQVTM, CDR2 ANQGSEA, per germline.

This clonotype was seen repeatedly, ten times or more. The chain couples TRBV7-2 to TRBJ2-6, with D possibly being TRBD2 (5 bases). Per germline, CDR1 SGHTA and CDR2 FQGNSA. The CDR3 spans 13 residues. V shed 5 bases and J shed 4 bases, with 6 bases lying between them. CDR3 nucleotide sequence: TGTGCCAGCAGCGGAGGAGGGGCCAACGTCCTGACTTTC. Translation gives CASSGGGANVLTF.

The V gene is TRBV2, the J gene TRBJ2-7, with TRBD1 matching 7 bases. The germline CDR1 and CDR2 sequences are SNHLY and FYNNEI. V lost 6 bases and J lost 11; bases outside the gene matches: 16. The CDR3 covers 14 residues. CDR3 residues: CASRPGTDAEVEYF. CDR3 DNA: TGTGCCAGCAGGCCCGGGACAGATGCTGAGGTGGAGTACTTC.

This clonotype has more than one count but fewer than ten. The chain uses TRBV13 and TRBJ2-7; D call uncertain. This CDR3 has 13 amino acids. Trimming shortened V by 0 bases and J by 7 bases, and 10 bases separated the two germline ends. Germline lookup yields CDR1 PRHDT and CDR2 FYEKMQ (reference sequence). In DNA, the CDR3 is TGTGCCAGCAGCTTAGGCCGGACGAGAGAGCAGTACTTC. This sequence encodes CASSLGRTREQYF.

The chain joins TRBV5-1 to TRBJ2-5; 8 bases fit TRBD1. The CDR3 sequence is 12 residues long. Germline V gene lookup returns CDR1 SGHRS and CDR2 YFSETQ. The V segment lost 3 bases and the J segment 11 bases; nucleotides outside the gene matches: 6. CDR3 bases: TGCGCCAGCAGCTCACAGGGGGAAAAGCAGTACTTC. Translating gives CASSSQGEKQYF.

On this clonotype itself: One junction end does not reproduce the germline sequence, and a read error may be involved. The J gene is TRBJ1-1, the V gene TRBV6-5; D gene ambiguous. Germline CDR1 and CDR2: MNHEY and SVGAGI. The CDR3 is 16 residues long. The CDR3, as DNA: TGTACCAGCAGTTATCGGGCGTCTGGAGGAAACACTGAAGCTTTCTTT. It specifies CTSSYRASGGNTEAFF.

This clonotype was seen only a few times. The rearrangement joins TRBV10-3 to TRBJ1-2, with 8 bases matching TRBD1. This CDR3 is 14 amino acids long. The germline CDR1 and CDR2 sequences are ENHRY and SYGVKD. J lost 3 bases, V lost 6 bases, and 6 bases had no gene match. The CDR3 DNA sequence: TGTGCCATCAGGATAACAGGGGGAGACTATGGCTACACCTTC. It yields the protein CAIRITGGDYGYTF.

A note on this clonotype: This may be a read error, as it is one base from a much larger clone. The chain couples TRBV25-1 to TRBJ2-7; tentative D call: TRBD1 (5 bases). V was shortened by 7 bases and J by 2 bases, with 9 bases between the two germline ends. The CDR3 is made up of 12 amino acids. Germline V CDR1 and CDR2: MGHDK, SYGVNS. DNA of the CDR3: TGTGCCAGCACCGAAGGGGCCTACGAGCAGTACTTC. It specifies CASTEGAYEQYF.

This sequence joins TRBV11-2 and TRBJ2-1; weak D call: TRBD2 (6 bases). Germline CDR1 SGHAT, CDR2 FQNNGV. V gave up 1 base and J gave up 9 bases, with 10 bases separating them. The CDR3 sequence is 13 residues long. The CDR3 reads CASSLVSRGEQFF. CDR3 bases: TGTGCCAGCAGCTTAGTCTCGCGGGGTGAGCAGTTCTTC.

V gene TRBV9 combines with J gene TRBJ2-3; D is tentatively TRBD1 or TRBD2 (6 bases each). Trimming stripped 4 bases from V and 0 bases from J, with 24 bases between. The CDR3 covers 19 residues. Germline-derived CDR1 and CDR2 are SGDLS and YYNGEE. This CDR3 is CASSPLSGVAEASTDTQYF. For the CDR3, the DNA is TGTGCCAGCAGCCCCCTCTCAGGGGTAGCGGAGGCTAGCACAGATACGCAGTATTTT.

Details on this clonotype: The junction departs from germline at one end; a sequencing error may be responsible. The genes are TRBV20-1 and TRBJ2-4; perhaps TRBD1 as D (6 bases). CDR3 length equals 14 residues. Per the germline V gene, CDR1 is DFQATT and CDR2 is SNEGSKA (reference sequence). CDR3 sequence: CSTQIRTAENIQYF. CDR3 DNA sequence: TGCAGTACCCAAATCCGGACAGCCGAAAACATTCAGTACTTC.

The chain joins TRBV20-1 to TRBJ2-7; D is perhaps TRBD2 (6 bases). The CDR3 runs to 15 residues. Trimming took 1 base from V and 4 from J, leaving 17 bases between them. Per germline, CDR1 DFQATT and CDR2 SNEGSKA (reference sequence). CDR3 DNA sequence: TGCAGTGCTAGAGGTCAAACTAGCTTCCTTTACGAGCAGTACTTC. Amino acid sequence: CSARGQTSFLYEQYF.

The rearrangement links TRBV28 to TRBJ1-2, with a possible D match to TRBD1 (5 bases). Trimming left V 3 bases short and J 5 bases short, with 10 bases between. The CDR3 contains 13 residues. Germline V gene lookup returns CDR1 MDHEN and CDR2 SYDVKM. CDR3 in amino acids: CASSFQGVYGYTF. The CDR3 DNA follows: TGTGCCAGCAGTTTCCAGGGTGTATATGGCTACACCTTC.

This chain uses TRBV20-1 with TRBJ2-4; TRBD2 aligns across 7 bases. Germline CDR1 reads DFQATT; CDR2 reads SNEGSKA (reference sequence). This CDR3 spans 15 amino acids. The J segment lost 0 bases and the V segment lost 6 bases, leaving 8 bases of the junction unmatched. The CDR3 sequence is CSALLAALAKNIQYF. The CDR3 DNA follows: TGCAGTGCCCTTCTAGCGGCTCTAGCCAAAAACATTCAGTACTTC.

The table lists this clonotype with a few counts. This rearrangement joins TRBV13 to TRBJ2-3; D is uncertain. The CDR3 has 13 amino acids. The V end was cut by 5 bases, the J end by 2 bases, with 8 bases between. CDR1 is PRHDT and CDR2 is FYEKMQ in the germline V gene (reference sequence). CDR3 bases: TGTGCCAGCAGCCAGACCGTCACAGATACGCAGTATTTT. This translates into CASSQTVTDTQYF.

The V call is TRBV20-1, the J call TRBJ2-5, with 9 bases that match TRBD1. Germline CDR1 reads DFQATT; CDR2 reads SNEGSKA (reference sequence). The CDR3 loop spans 14 amino acids. J was trimmed by 2 bases and V by 6 bases; bases with no gene match: 7. Written as DNA, the CDR3 is TGCAGTGCCCGCGGGACAGGGAGACAAGAGACCCAGTACTTC. This sequence encodes CSARGTGRQETQYF.

A few counts support this clonotype. This chain uses TRBV7-3 with TRBJ2-3; D gene unclear. Germline V gives CDR1 SGHTA, CDR2 FQGTGA. Trimming removed 5 bases at V and 3 bases at J, with 12 bases between. The CDR3 runs 14 residues. The CDR3: CASSPTGQTDTQYF. CDR3 DNA: TGTGCCAGCAGCCCCACGGGCCAAACAGATACGCAGTATTTT.

In its sample, this clonotype was seen a few times. The V call is TRBV12-3 or TRBV12-4, the J call TRBJ2-5, with TRBD2 matching over 9 bases. There are 16 residues in the CDR3. V lost 4 bases and J lost 11; bases outside the gene matches: 17. The CDR3 region has the DNA TGTGCCAGCAGTTCGACGGTGGCGGGGGGGAGGAATGAGCAGTACTTC. Its translation: CASSSTVAGGRNEQYF.

This clonotype was recorded once. The genes are TRBV6-6 and TRBJ2-1, with 11 bases identical to TRBD2. Germline V gene data show CDR1 as MNHNY and CDR2 as SVGAGI (reference sequence). CDR3 length: 17 residues. Germline trimming cut 5 bases from V and 8 bases from J; bases unmatched to any gene: 14. The CDR3 reads CASSTQLAGEFIDEQFF. The CDR3 region has the DNA TGTGCCAGCAGTACACAACTAGCGGGGGAATTTATCGATGAGCAGTTCTTC.

The chain uses TRBV12-3 or TRBV12-4 and TRBJ2-1, with 11 bases identical to TRBD2. The J call may be mistaken, given a closer DNA end match to TRBJ2-7. This CDR3 contains 15 residues. CDR3 sequence: CASSSGTSGYNEQYF. The CDR3 nucleotides read TGTGCCAGCAGTTCCGGGACTAGCGGATACAATGAGCAGTACTTC.

This clonotype was seen a few times. The genes are TRBV7-9 and TRBJ2-1, with 9 nucleotides matching TRBD1. V lost 4 bases to trimming and J lost 5 bases; unmatched junction nucleotides: 6. CDR1 and CDR2 (germline): SEHNR, FQNEAQ (reference sequence). The CDR3 totals 15 residues. In DNA, the CDR3 is TGTGCCAGCAGCTCGCGGACAGGGGTAAACAATGAGCAGTTCTTC. The encoded protein is CASSSRTGVNNEQFF.

The V and J genes are TRBV6-7 and TRBJ1-5; D perhaps matches TRBD1 (6 bases). TRBV6-7 is an ORF for which the function is uncertain. The CDR3 is 15 amino acids. V shed 4 bases and J shed 5 bases, with 15 bases lying between them. This chain's CDR3 is CASSFYRAGYQPQHF. The CDR3 DNA follows: TGTGCCAGCAGTTTCTACAGGGCGGGTTATCAGCCCCAGCATTTT.

The V and J genes are TRBV20-1 and TRBJ2-5; TRBD2 matches 9 bases. Germline V gene lookup returns CDR1 DFQATT and CDR2 SNEGSKA (reference sequence). CDR3 size: 15 residues. J lost 4 bases, V lost 3 bases, and 9 bases had no gene match. CDR3: CSASSGGGARETQYF. The CDR3 DNA sequence: TGCAGTGCTAGTTCAGGCGGGGGGGCGAGAGAGACCCAGTACTTC.